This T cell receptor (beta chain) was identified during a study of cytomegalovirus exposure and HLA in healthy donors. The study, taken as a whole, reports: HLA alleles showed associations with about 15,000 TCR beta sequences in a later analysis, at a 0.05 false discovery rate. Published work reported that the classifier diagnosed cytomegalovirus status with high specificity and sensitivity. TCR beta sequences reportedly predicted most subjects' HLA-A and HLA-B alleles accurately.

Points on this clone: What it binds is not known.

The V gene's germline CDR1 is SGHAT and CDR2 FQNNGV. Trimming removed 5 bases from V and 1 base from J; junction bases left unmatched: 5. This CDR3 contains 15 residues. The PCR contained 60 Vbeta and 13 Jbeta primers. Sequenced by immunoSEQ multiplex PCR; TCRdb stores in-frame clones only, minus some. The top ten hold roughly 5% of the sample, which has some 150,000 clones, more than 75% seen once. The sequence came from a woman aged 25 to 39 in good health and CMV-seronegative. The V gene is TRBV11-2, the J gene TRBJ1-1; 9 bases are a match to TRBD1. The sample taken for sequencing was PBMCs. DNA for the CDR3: TGTGCCAGCAGCCCGGGACAGGGAAAGAACACTGAAGCTTTCTTT. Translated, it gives CASSPGQGKNTEAFF. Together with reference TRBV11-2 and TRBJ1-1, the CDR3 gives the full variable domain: EAGVAQSPRYKIIEKRQSVAFWCNPISGHATLYWYQQILGQGPKLLIQFQNNGVVDDSQLPKDRFSAERLKGVDSTLKIQPAKLEDSAVYLCASSPGQGKNTEAFFGQGTRLTVV.